This TCR beta chain was sequenced during a study of regulatory and conventional T cells in RAG deficiency. Points from the study as a whole: Omenn patients showed >85% Treg-Tconv overlap and shorter CDR3 lengths.

Concerning this clone itself: The target antigen is unknown.

TCRdb's copy holds only in-frame clones and misses some; the assay was immunoSEQ multiplex PCR. Altogether tens of thousands of clones are present, 90% to 97% being singletons, with the ten largest covering roughly 0.35%. V was pared by 5 bases and J by 10 bases, with 12 bases of the junction left unmatched. The CDR3 sequence is 14 residues long. CDR1 MNHEY and CDR2 SVGAGI come from the germline V gene. The sorted conventional CD4+ T cells were CD25-low and CD127-high, with genomic DNA sequenced. These data were likewise used in another study, on regulatory T cells. That study reports: Amplification used 52 TRBV primers and 13 TRBJ primers.

What was sequenced was CD25- CD4+ T cells sorted from blood. The chain carries TRBV6-5 and TRBJ1-1; TRBD1 matches 8 bases. The receptor was isolated from a human donor in good health. CDR3 sequence reads: CASSPDRAAGGAFF. DNA for the CDR3: TGTGCCAGCAGTCCGGACAGGGCCGCGGGTGGAGCTTTCTTT.